This TCR beta chain was sequenced in a study of CD8 T cells in Susac syndrome. The CDR3 is made up of 9 amino acids. Trimming stripped 5 bases from V and 7 bases from J, with 5 bases between. Germline V gene sequence: CDR1 SQVTM, CDR2 ANQGSEA. RNA in amounts of roughly 0.5 to 1 ug was reverse transcribed with random hexamers. Multiplex immunoSEQ PCR targeted 54 Vbeta and 13 Jbeta TCR beta segments. One entry per CDR3 protein, called by TCRdb with MiXCR from the immunoSEQ multiplex PCR reads. Of approximately 140,000 distinct CDR3 sequences listed, 94% are singletons. CD8+ and CD4+ T cells from blood underwent TCR beta sequencing. Controls were healthy donors chosen to match patients in age and sex. Both CD4+ and CD8+ T cells were negatively isolated, and TEMRA cells underwent FACS enrichment.

The rearrangement links TRBV29-1 to TRBJ1-2; D is ambiguous. The material sequenced was CD8+ T cells from PBMCs. The receptor was derived from a human donor in good health. The CDR3 DNA follows: TGCAGCGTTTCCGGTGGCTACACCTTC. Protein: CSVSGGYTF.